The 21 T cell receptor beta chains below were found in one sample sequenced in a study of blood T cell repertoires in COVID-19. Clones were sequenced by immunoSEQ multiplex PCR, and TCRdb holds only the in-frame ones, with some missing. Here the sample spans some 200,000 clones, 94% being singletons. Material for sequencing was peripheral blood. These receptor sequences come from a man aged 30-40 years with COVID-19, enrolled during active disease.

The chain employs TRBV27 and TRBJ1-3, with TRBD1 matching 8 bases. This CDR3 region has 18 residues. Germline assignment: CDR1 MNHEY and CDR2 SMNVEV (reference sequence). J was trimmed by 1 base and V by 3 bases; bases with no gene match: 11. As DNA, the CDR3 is TGTGCCAGCAGTTTCCTTGGACAGGGTACACAATCTGGAAACACCATATATTTT. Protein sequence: CASSFLGQGTQSGNTIYF.

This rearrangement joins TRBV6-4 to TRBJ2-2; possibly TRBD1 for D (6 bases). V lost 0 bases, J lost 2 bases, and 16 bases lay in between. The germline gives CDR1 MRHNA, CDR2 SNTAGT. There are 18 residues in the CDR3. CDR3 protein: CASSDSRGIGGNTGELFF. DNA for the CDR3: TGTGCCAGCAGTGACTCTAGGGGGATTGGTGGAAACACCGGGGAGCTGTTTTTT.

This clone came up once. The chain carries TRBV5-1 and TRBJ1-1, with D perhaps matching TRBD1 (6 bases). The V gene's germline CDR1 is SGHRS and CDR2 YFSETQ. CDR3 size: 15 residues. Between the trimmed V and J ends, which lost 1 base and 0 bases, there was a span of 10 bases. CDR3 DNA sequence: TGCGCCAGCAGCTTGCGACAGGACCTGAACACTGAAGCTTTCTTT. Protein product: CASSLRQDLNTEAFF.

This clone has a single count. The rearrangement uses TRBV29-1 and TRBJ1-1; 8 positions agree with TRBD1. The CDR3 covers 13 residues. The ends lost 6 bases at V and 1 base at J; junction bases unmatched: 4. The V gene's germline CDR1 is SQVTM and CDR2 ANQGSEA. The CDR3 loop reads CSVGQVENTEAFF. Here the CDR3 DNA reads TGCAGCGTGGGACAGGTAGAGAACACTGAAGCTTTCTTT.

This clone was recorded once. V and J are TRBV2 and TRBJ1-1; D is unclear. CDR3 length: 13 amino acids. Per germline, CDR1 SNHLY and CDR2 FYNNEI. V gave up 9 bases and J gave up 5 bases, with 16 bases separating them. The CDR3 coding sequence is TGTGCCAGAACATCCGAAGGGAGGACTGAAGCTTTCTTT. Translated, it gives CARTSEGRTEAFF. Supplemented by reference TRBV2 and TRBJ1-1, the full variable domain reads EPEVTQTPSHQVTQMGQEVILRCVPISNHLYFYWYRQILGQKVEFLVSFYNNEISEKSEIFDDQFSVERPDGSNFTLKIRSTKLEDSAMYFCARTSEGRTEAFFGQGTRLTVV.

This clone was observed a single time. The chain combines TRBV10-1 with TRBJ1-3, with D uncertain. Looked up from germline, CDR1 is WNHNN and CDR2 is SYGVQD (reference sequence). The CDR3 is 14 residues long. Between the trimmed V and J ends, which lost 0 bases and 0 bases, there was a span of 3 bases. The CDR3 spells CASSESSSGNTIYF. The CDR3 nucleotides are TGCGCCAGCAGTGAGTCGAGCTCTGGAAACACCATATATTTT.

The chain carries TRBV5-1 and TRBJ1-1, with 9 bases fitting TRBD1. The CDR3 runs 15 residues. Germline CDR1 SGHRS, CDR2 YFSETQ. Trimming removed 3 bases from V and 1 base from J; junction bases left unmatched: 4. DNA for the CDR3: TGCGCCAGCAGCTCGGGACAGGGACCGAACACTGAAGCTTTCTTT. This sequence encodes CASSSGQGPNTEAFF. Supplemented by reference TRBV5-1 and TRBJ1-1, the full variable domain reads KAGVTQTPRYLIKTRGQQVTLSCSPISGHRSVSWYQQTPGQGLQFLFEYFSETQRNKGNFPGRFSGRQFSNSRSEMNVSTLELGDSALYLCASSSGQGPNTEAFFGQGTRLTVV.

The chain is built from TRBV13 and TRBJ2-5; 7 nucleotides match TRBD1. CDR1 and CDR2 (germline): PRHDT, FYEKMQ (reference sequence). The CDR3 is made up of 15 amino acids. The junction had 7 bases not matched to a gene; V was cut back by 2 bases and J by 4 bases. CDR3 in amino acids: CASSLRRTGPETQYF. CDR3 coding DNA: TGTGCCAGCAGCTTAAGGCGGACAGGACCAGAGACCCAGTACTTC.

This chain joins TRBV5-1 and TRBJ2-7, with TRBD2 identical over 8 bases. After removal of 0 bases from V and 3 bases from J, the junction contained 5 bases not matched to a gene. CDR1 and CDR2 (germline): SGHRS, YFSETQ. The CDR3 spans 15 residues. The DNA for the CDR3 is TGCGCCAGCAGCTTGGATACTAGCGGAGACTACGAGCAGTACTTC. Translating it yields CASSLDTSGDYEQYF.

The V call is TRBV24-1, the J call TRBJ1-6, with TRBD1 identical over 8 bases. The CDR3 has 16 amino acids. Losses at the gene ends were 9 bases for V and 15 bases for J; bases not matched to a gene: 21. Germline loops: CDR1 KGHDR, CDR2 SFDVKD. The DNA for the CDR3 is TGTGCCACCCCGAACTACTTAAGAGCGACAGGGGCGCTCCTCCACTTT. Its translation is CATPNYLRATGALLHF.

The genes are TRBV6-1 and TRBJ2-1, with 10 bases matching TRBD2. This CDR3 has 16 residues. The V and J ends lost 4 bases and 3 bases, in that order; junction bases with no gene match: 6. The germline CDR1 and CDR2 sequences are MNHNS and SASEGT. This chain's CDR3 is CASSVTLAGGYNEQFF. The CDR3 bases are TGTGCCAGCAGTGTCACATTAGCGGGGGGCTACAATGAGCAGTTCTTC.

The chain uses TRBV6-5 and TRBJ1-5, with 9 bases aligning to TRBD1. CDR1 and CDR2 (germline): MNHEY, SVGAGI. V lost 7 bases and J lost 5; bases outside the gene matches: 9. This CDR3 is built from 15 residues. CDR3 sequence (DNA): TGTGCCAGCATTGGAGGACAGGGGATGTATCAGCCCCAGCATTTT. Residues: CASIGGQGMYQPQHF.

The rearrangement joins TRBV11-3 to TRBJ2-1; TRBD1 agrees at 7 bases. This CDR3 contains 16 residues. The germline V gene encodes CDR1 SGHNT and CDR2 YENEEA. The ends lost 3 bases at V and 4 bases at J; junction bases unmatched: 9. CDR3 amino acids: CASSFIRGMRYNEQFF. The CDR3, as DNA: TGTGCCAGCAGCTTCATCAGGGGGATGCGGTACAATGAGCAGTTCTTC.

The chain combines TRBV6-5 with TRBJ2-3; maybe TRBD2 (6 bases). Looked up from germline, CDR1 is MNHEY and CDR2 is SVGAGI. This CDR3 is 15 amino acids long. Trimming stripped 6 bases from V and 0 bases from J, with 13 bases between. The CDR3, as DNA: TGTGCCAGCAGGCCCGTCGGGGGAAGCACAGATACGCAGTATTTT. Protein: CASRPVGGSTDTQYF.

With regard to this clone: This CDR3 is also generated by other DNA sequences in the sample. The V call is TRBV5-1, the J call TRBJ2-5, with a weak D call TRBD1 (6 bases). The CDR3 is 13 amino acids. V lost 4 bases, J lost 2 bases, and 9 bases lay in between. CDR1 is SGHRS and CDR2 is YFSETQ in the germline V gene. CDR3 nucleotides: TGCGCCAGCAGCCTGGACAGTCAAGAGACCCAGTACTTC. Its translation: CASSLDSQETQYF.

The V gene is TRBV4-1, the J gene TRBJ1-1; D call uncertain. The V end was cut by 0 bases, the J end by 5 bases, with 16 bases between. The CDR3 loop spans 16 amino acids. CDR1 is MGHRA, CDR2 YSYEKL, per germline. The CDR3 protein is CASSQEARASGTEAFF. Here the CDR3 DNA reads TGCGCCAGCAGCCAAGAAGCCCGCGCCTCGGGGACTGAAGCTTTCTTT.

As DNA, the CDR3 is TGTGCCAGCAGTGGACTAGCGGGGGGGAGGGAGACCCAGTACTTC. Translated: CASSGLAGGRETQYF. The chain recombines TRBV2 with TRBJ2-5, with 14 bases aligning to TRBD2. Germline CDR1 and CDR2: SNHLY and FYNNEI. CDR3 length: 15 residues. With V trimmed by 4 bases and J by 5 bases, 3 bases remained unmatched. The whole variable domain, remainder taken from reference TRBV2 and TRBJ2-5, is EPEVTQTPSHQVTQMGQEVILRCVPISNHLYFYWYRQILGQKVEFLVSFYNNEISEKSEIFDDQFSVERPDGSNFTLKIRSTKLEDSAMYFCASSGLAGGRETQYFGPGTRLLVL.

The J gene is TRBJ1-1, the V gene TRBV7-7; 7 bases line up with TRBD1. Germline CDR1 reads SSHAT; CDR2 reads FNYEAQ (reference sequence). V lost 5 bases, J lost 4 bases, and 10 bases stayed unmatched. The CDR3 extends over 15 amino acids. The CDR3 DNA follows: TGTGCCAGCAGCGACATACAGGGGTCTGGCACTGAAGCTTTCTTT. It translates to CASSDIQGSGTEAFF. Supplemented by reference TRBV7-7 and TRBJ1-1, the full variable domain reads GAGVSQSPRYKVTKRGQDVTLRCDPISSHATLYWYQQALGQGPEFLTYFNYEAQPDKSGLPSDRFSAERPEGSISTLTIQRTEQRDSAMYRCASSDIQGSGTEAFFGQGTRLTVV.

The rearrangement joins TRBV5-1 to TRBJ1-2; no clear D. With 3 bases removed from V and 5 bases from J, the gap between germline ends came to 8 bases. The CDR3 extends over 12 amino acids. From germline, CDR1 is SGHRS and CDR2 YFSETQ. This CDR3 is CASSSTRYGYTF. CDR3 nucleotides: TGCGCCAGCAGCTCAACGCGGTATGGCTACACCTTC.

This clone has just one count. CDR3 sequence: CASSPRATGFGSYNEQFF. In DNA form, the CDR3 reads TGTGCCAGCAGCCCGCGTGCCACAGGGTTCGGCTCCTACAATGAGCAGTTCTTC. The genes are TRBV9 and TRBJ2-1, with D possibly TRBD1 on 6 matching bases. This CDR3 has 18 amino acids. CDR1 is SGDLS, CDR2 YYNGEE, per germline. The V end was cut by 4 bases, the J end by 0 bases, with 20 bases between.

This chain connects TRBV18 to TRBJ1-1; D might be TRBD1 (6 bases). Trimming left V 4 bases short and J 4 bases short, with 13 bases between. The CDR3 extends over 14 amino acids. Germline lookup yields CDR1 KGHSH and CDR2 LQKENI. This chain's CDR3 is CASSLRGGVTEAFF. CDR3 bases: TGTGCCAGCTCACTCAGGGGAGGGGTCACTGAAGCTTTCTTT.